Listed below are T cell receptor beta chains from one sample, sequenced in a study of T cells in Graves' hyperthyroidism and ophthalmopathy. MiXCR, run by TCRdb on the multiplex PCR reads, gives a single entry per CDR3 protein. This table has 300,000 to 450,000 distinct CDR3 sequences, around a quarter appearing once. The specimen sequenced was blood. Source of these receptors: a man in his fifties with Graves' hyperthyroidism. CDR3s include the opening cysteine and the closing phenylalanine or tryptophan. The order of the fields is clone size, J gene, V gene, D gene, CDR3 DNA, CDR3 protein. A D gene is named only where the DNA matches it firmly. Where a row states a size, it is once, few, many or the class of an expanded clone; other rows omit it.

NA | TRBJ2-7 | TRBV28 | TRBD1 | TGTGCCAGCAGTTTAGGCAGGGGGCCCTCCTACGAGCAGTACTTC | CASSLGRGPSYEQYF
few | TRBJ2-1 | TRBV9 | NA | TGTGCCAGCAGCCCCTCCTCCGTCGGAGATGAGCAGTTCTTC | CASSPSSVGDEQFF
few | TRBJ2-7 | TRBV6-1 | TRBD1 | TGTGCCAGCAGTGAGAGGGGTGACAGGGGGCCCCGATACGAGCAGTACTTC | CASSERGDRGPRYEQYF
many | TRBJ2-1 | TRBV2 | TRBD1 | TGTGCCAGCAGTGGGACAGGGGGCGAAGGTGAGCAGTTCTTC | CASSGTGGEGEQFF
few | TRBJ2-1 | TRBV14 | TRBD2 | TGTGCCAGCAGCCAAGATTACAAAGCGGGGAATGAGCAGTTCTTC | CASSQDYKAGNEQFF
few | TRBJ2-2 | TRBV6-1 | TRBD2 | TGTGCCAGCAGTGAACGTGCGGGAGGCGCTACCGGGGAGCTGTTTTTT | CASSERAGGATGELFF
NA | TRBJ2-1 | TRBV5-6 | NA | TGTGCCAGCAGCTTGCTCTTCTCCCAGGGGCTTGGTGAGCAGTTCTTC | CASSLLFSQGLGEQFF
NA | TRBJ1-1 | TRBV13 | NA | TGTGCCAGCAGCTTAGGGTTTCAGAACACTGAAGCTTTCTTT | CASSLGFQNTEAFF
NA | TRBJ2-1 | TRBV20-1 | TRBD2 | TGCAGTGCCAGGGGACTAGCGGGAGGGACTTACAATGAGCAGTTCTTC | CSARGLAGGTYNEQFF
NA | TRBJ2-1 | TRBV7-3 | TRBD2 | TGTGCCAGCAGCCAGGGACTAGCGGGAAATGAGCAGTTCTTC | CASSQGLAGNEQFF
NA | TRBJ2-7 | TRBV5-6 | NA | TGTGCCAGCAGCTCCGGGTGGTCCGAGCAGTACTTC | CASSSGWSEQYF
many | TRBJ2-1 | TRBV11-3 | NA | TGTGCCAGCAGCTCCTCGCCGGGAACGGACAACGGGGGTGAGCAGTTCTTC | CASSSSPGTDNGGEQFF
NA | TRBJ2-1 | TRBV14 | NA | TGTGCCAGCAGCCGGCTTTTCTACAATGAGCAGTTCTTC | CASSRLFYNEQFF
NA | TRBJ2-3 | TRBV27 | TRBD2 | TGTGCCAGCAGTAGGACTAGCAGCAGCACAGATACGCAGTATTTT | CASSRTSSSTDTQYF
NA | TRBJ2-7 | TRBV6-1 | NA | TGTGCCAACTTGGGGCGGCTACCCTACGAGCAGTACTTC | CANLGRLPYEQYF
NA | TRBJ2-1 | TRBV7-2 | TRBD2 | TGTGCCAGCGGGCGGGAGGGCCAAGAGCAGTTCTTC | CASGREGQEQFF
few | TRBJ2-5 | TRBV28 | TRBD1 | TGTGCCAGCAGTTTATTGACAGGGAGAGAGACCCAGTACTTC | CASSLLTGRETQYF
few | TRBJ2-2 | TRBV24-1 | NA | TGTGCCACCAGTGATTCGGGACTTCGAACAAGCGACACCGGGGAGCTGTTTTTT | CATSDSGLRTSDTGELFF
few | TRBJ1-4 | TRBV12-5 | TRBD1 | TGTGCTAGTGGTATCGGGACAGGGGACGAAAAACTGTTTTTT | CASGIGTGDEKLFF
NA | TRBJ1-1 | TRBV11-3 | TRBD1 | TGTGCCAGCAGCTTTGGGACAGGGAGAGCTGAAGCTTTCTTT | CASSFGTGRAEAFF
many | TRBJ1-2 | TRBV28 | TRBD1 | TGTGCCAGCAGTTTGGACAGGGGGTTATATGGCTACACCTTC | CASSLDRGLYGYTF
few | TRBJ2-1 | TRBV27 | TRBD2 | TGTGCCAGCAGTTGGGGGGGCAATGAGCAGTTCTTC | CASSWGGNEQFF
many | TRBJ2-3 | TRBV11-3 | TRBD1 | TGTGCCAGCAGCCAAAGACAGGGAGCAGATACGCAGTATTTT | CASSQRQGADTQYF
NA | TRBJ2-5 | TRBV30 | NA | TGTGCCTGGAGTGTAAACGCGGAGACCCAGTACTTC | CAWSVNAETQYF
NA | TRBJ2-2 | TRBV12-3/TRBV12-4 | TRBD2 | TGTGCCAGCAGAGCTAAGCGGGCGGGGGGCACCGGGGAGCTGTTTTTT | CASRAKRAGGTGELFF
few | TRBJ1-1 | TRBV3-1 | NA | TGTGCCACCCGAAGTCCCACTGAAGCTTTCTTT | CATRSPTEAFF
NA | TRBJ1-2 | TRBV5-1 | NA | TGCGCCAGCAGCCAAAGCATGGGACTAGATGGCTACACCTTC | CASSQSMGLDGYTF
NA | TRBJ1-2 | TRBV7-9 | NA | TGTGCCAGCAGCTTAGCGCAAGACAATGGCTACACCTTC | CASSLAQDNGYTF
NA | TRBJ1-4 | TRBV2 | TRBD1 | TGTGCCAGCACTCGAGGGACAGATGAAAAACTGTTTTTT | CASTRGTDEKLFF
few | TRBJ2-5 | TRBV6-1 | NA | TGTGCCAGCAGGGATCGCCAAGAGACCCAGTACTTC | CASRDRQETQYF
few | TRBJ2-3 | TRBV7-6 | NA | TGTGCCAGCAGCTGGGACCCAACAGATACGCAGTATTTT | CASSWDPTDTQYF
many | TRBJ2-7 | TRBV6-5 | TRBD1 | TGTGCCAGCAGTTACTCGCGGACAGGGGTCCACGAGCAGTACTTC | CASSYSRTGVHEQYF
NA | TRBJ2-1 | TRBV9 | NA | TGTGCCAGCAGCGTAGGAGGGGACCCCTCCTACAATGAGCAGTTCTTC | CASSVGGDPSYNEQFF
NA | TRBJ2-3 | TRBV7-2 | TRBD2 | TGTGCCAGCAGCTTAGGGGTAGCGGGATCAGATACGCAGTATTTT | CASSLGVAGSDTQYF
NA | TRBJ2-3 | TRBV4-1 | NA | TGCACCAGCAGCCAAGAGGGGTTGAATACGCAGTATTTT | CTSSQEGLNTQYF
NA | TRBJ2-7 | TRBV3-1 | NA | TGTGCCAGCAGCCAAGATGGAAGCGGCAGGGGTAACTACGAGCAGTACTTC | CASSQDGSGRGNYEQYF
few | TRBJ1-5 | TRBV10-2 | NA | TGCGCCAGCAGTGTGGTAATTCAGCCCAATCAGCCCCAGCATTTT | CASSVVIQPNQPQHF